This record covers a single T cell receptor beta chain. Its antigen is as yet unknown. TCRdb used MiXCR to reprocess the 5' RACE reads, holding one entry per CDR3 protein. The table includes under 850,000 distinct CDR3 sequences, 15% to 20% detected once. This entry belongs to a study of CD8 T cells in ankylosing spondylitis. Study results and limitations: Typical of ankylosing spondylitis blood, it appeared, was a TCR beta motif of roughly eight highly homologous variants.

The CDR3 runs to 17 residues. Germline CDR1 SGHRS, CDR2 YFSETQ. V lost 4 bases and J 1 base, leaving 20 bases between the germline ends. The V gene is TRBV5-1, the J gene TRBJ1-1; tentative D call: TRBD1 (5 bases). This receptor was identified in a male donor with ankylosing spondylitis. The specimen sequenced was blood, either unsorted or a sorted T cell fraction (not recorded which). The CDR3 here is CASSGQLKDLGNTEAFF. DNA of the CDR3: TGCGCCAGCAGCGGACAATTGAAGGATTTAGGGAACACTGAAGCTTTCTTT.